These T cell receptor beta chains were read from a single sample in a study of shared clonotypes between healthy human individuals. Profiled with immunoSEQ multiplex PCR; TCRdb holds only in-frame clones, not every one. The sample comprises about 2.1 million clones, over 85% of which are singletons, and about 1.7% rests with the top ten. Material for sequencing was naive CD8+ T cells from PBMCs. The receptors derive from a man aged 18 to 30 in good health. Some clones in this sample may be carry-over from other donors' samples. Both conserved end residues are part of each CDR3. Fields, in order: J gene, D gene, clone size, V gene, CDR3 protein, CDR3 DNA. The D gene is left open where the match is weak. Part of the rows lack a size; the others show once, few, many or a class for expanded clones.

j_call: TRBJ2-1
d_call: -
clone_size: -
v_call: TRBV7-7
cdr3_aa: CASSPQLGGPYNEQFF
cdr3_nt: TGTGCCAGCAGCCCCCAGCTCGGGGGACCCTACAATGAGCAGTTCTTC

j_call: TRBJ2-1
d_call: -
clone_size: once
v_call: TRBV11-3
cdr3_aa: CASSLEGEQFF
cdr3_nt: TGTGCCAGCAGCTTAGAAGGAGAGCAGTTCTTC

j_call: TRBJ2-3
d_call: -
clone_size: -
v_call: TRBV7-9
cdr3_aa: CASSPSEGAFTDTQYF
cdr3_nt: TGTGCCAGCAGCCCATCCGAAGGGGCCTTCACAGATACGCAGTATTTT

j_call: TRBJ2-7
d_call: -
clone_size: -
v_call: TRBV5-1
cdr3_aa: CASRIAENSYEQYF
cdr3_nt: TGCGCCAGCAGGATAGCGGAAAACTCCTACGAGCAGTACTTC

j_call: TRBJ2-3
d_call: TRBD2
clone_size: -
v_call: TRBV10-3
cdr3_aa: CAISDLGREETDTQYF
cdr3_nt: TGTGCCATCAGTGATTTGGGGCGGGAGGAGACAGATACGCAGTATTTT

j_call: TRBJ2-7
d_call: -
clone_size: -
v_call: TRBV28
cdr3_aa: CASSQHPVTPYNHEQYF
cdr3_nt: TGTGCCAGCAGCCAACACCCGGTCACCCCTTACAACCACGAGCAGTACTTC

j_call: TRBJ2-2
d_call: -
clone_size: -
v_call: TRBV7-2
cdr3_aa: CASSLSSGELFF
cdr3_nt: TGTGCCAGCAGCTTATCCTCCGGGGAGCTGTTTTTT

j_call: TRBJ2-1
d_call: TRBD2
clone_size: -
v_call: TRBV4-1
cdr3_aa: CASKGLAGGPNEQFF
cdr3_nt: TGCGCCAGCAAGGGACTCGCGGGAGGGCCCAATGAGCAGTTCTTC

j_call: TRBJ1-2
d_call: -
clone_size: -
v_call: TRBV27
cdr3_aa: CASSFVGTNYGYTF
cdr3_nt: TGTGCCAGCAGTTTTGTGGGTACTAACTATGGCTACACCTTC

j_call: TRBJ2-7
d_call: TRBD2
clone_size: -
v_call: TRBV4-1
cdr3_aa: CASSQDDPGLAGGAYEQYF
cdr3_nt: TGCGCCAGCAGCCAGGACGACCCGGGACTAGCGGGAGGGGCCTACGAGCAGTACTTC

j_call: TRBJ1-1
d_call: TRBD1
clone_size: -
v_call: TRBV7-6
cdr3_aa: CASSSQTGRNTEAFF
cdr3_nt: TGTGCCAGCAGCTCCCAGACAGGGAGGAACACTGAAGCTTTCTTT

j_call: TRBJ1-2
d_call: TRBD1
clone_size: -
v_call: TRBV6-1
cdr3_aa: CASSESYRGLINYGYTF
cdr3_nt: TGTGCCAGCAGTGAGTCTTACAGGGGGCTCATTAACTATGGCTACACCTTC

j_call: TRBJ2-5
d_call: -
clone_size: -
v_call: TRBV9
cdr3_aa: CASSVGGWAGSQETQYF
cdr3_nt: TGTGCCAGCAGCGTAGGAGGTTGGGCAGGGTCACAAGAGACCCAGTACTTC

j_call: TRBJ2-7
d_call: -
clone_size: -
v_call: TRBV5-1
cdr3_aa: CASSGETYEQYF
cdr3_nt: TGCGCCAGCAGCGGAGAAACCTACGAGCAGTACTTC

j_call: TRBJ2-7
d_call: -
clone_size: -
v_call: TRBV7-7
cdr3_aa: CASSLGAGSYEQYF
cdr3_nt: TGTGCCAGCAGCTTAGGAGCAGGGTCCTACGAGCAGTACTTC

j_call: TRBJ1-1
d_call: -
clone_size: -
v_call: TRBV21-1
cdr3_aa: CASSTKAGATEAFF
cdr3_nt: TGTGCCAGCAGCACAAAGGCAGGGGCCACTGAAGCTTTCTTT

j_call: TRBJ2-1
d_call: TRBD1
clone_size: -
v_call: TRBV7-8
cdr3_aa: CASSLAGQTLKLDEQFF
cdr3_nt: TGTGCCAGCAGCTTAGCGGGACAGACATTGAAGCTCGATGAGCAGTTCTTC

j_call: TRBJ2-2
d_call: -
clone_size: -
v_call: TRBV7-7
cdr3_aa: CASSSRQGLNTGELFF
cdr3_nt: TGTGCCAGCAGCTCCCGACAGGGACTGAACACCGGGGAGCTGTTTTTT

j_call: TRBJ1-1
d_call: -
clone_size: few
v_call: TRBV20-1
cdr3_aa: CSARGRTEAFF
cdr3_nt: TGCAGTGCTAGAGGTAGGACTGAAGCTTTCTTT

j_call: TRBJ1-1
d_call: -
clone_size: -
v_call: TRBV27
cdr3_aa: CASSLMGLTEAFF
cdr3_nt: TGTGCCAGCAGTTTAATGGGGCTCACTGAAGCTTTCTTT

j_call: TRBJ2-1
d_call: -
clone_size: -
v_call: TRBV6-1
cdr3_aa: CASSFNNEQFF
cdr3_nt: TGTGCCAGCAGTTTTAACAATGAGCAGTTCTTC

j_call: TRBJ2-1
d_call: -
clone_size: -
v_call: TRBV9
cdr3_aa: CASSQGTNEQFF
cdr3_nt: TGTGCCAGCAGCCAAGGGACGAATGAGCAGTTCTTC

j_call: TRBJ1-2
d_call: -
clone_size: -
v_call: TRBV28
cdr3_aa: CASSLPGNWPLSYTF
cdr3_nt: TGTGCCAGCAGTTTACCAGGGAACTGGCCTCTCAGCTACACCTTC

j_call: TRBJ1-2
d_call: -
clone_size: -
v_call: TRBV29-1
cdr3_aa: CSVEVQGPYGYTF
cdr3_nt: TGCAGCGTTGAAGTGCAGGGGCCATATGGCTACACCTTC

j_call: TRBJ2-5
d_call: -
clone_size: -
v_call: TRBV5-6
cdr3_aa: CASSPTPTSTRTQYF
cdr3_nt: TGTGCCAGCAGCCCAACACCGACTTCCACACGCACCCAGTACTTC

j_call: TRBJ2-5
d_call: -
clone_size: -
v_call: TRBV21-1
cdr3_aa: CASSEALTSGGNQETQYF
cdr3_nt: TGTGCCAGCAGCGAAGCTCTAACTAGCGGGGGAAACCAAGAGACCCAGTACTTC

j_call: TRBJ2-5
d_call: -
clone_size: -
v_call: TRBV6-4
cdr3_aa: CASRYRALMYQETQYF
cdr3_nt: TGTGCCAGCAGGTACAGGGCCCTAATGTACCAAGAGACCCAGTACTTC

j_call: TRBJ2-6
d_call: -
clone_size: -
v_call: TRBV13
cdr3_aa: CASRLEGSSGANVLTF
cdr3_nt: TGTGCCAGCAGACTCGAAGGTAGCTCTGGGGCCAACGTCCTGACTTTC

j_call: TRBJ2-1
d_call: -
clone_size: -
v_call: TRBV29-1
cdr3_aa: CSVEGGSYNEQFF
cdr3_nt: TGCAGCGTTGAGGGGGGCAGTTACAATGAGCAGTTCTTC

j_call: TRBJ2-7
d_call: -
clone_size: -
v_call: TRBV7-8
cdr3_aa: CASSLSGIVRSSYEQYF
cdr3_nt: TGTGCCAGCAGCTTATCGGGGATCGTCCGAAGCTCCTACGAGCAGTACTTC

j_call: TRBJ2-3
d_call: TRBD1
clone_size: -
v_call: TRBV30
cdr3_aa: CAWSRTGGAGDTQYF
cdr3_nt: TGTGCCTGGAGTAGGACAGGGGGTGCGGGAGATACGCAGTATTTT

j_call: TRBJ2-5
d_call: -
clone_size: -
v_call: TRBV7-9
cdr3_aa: CASLRPGETQYF
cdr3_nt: TGTGCCAGCCTCCGACCTGGGGAGACCCAGTACTTC

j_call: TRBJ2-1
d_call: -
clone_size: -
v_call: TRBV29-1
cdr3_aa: CSVEGLSWVNNEQFF
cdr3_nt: TGCAGCGTTGAAGGGCTTTCTTGGGTCAACAATGAGCAGTTCTTC

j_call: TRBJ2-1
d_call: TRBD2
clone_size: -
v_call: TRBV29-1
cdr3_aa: CSSLAGGPYNEQFF
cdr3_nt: TGCAGCTCCCTGGCGGGAGGGCCCTACAATGAGCAGTTCTTC

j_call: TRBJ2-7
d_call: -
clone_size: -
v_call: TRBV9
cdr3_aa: CASSGSTWHEQYF
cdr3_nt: TGTGCCAGCAGCGGGAGTACGTGGCACGAGCAGTACTTC

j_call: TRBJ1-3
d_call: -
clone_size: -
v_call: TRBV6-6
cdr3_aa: CASSKQRTGNTIYF
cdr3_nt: TGTGCCAGCAGTAAACAGCGAACTGGAAACACCATATATTTT

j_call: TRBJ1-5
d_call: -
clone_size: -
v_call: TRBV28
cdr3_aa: CASGGTGPSNQPQHF
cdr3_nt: TGTGCCAGCGGAGGAACCGGGCCTAGCAATCAGCCCCAGCATTTT

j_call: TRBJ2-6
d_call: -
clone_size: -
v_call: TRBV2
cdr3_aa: CASEDGGGANVLTF
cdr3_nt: TGTGCCAGCGAAGACGGGGGTGGGGCCAACGTCCTGACTTTC